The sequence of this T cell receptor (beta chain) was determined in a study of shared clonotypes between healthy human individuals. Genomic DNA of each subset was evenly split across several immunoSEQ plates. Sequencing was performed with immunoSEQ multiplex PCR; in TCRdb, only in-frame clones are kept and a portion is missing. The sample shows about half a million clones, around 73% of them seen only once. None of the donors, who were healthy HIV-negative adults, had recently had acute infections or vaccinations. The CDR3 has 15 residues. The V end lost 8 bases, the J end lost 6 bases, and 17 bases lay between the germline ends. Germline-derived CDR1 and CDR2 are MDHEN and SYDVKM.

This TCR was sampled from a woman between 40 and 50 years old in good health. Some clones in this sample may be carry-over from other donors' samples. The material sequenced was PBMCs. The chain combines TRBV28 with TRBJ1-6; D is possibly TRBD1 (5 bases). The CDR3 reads CASLNRQLFNSPLHF. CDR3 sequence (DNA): TGTGCCAGCCTCAACCGACAGCTATTTAATTCACCCCTCCACTTT.